This TCR beta chain originates from a study of blood T cell repertoires in COVID-19. Across the whole study: Samples taken during acute and convalescent COVID-19 were collected in the United States, Italy and Spain.

Trimming removed 0 bases at V and 6 bases at J, with 14 bases between. Germline V gene lookup returns CDR1 SGHTS and CDR2 YDEGEE. The CDR3 is 15 residues long. Produced via immunoSEQ multiplex PCR; TCRdb's table is partial and in-frame only. The table has roughly 180,000 clones, about 76% seen once. The specimen was peripheral blood. The chain is built from TRBV5-8 and TRBJ2-3; D is uncertain. This receptor was taken from a woman aged 45-65 years with active or convalescent COVID-19. The CDR3 bases are TGTGCCAGCAGCTTGGAAAGCGTTCGGTTGGATACGCAGTATTTT. Its translation is CASSLESVRLDTQYF.